This entry describes one T cell receptor (beta chain). As handled by the study authors: Researchers report that nucleated cell counts were estimated from reference gene primer amplification. Method: immunoSEQ multiplex PCR; TCRdb's copy keeps in-frame clones and lacks some. Clone size and the V and J calls come from that table; the DNA yielded D and trimming. The data contain approximately 250,000 clones, roughly 86% of them singletons. There are 16 residues in the CDR3. V was clipped by 5 bases and J by 6 bases; unmatched bases: 12. The source of the sample is a study of blood T cell repertoires in COVID-19. About the research overall: Donors in the United States, Italy and Spain gave samples during acute or convalescent COVID-19. Sources were T cells, B-cell-depleted T cells, or PBMCs; the material itself was cDNA or gDNA.

Sequencing was carried out using peripheral blood. V is TRBV6-7 and J is TRBJ2-1; 8 bases align to TRBD2. TRBV6-7 is known as an ORF, though its function is uncertain. The receptor was isolated from a man between 35 and 55 years old with active or convalescent COVID-19. The CDR3 region is CASSNDRLAGFNEQFF. CDR3 coding DNA: TGTGCCAGCAGTAACGACCGGCTAGCGGGTTTCAATGAGCAGTTCTTC.